This T cell receptor (beta chain) was identified during a study of early T cells in non-severe SARS-CoV-2 infection. Study summary: Chains were unpaired, as sequencing was done on bulk RNA from unsorted whole blood.

In TCRdb, the 5' RACE reads were re-called with MiXCR into one record per CDR3 protein. The repertoire consists of about 59,000 distinct CDR3 sequences, with approximately 13% occurring once and the leading ten covering around a tenth. To note about this clonotype: A clone one base away is much larger, so this may be a read error.

This CDR3 is built from 13 residues. The germline gives CDR1 SGHKS, CDR2 YYEKEE (reference sequence). The TCR originated in an adult who was a healthcare worker with PCR-confirmed SARS-CoV-2 infection or an uninfected control (not recorded which). V gene TRBV5-5 combines with J gene TRBJ2-7, with D hard to call. Sequenced here: whole blood, sampled at baseline. CDR3 sequence reads: CASSLADGYKQYF. CDR3 DNA: TGTGCCAGCAGCTTGGCCGACGGCTACAAGCAGTACTTC.